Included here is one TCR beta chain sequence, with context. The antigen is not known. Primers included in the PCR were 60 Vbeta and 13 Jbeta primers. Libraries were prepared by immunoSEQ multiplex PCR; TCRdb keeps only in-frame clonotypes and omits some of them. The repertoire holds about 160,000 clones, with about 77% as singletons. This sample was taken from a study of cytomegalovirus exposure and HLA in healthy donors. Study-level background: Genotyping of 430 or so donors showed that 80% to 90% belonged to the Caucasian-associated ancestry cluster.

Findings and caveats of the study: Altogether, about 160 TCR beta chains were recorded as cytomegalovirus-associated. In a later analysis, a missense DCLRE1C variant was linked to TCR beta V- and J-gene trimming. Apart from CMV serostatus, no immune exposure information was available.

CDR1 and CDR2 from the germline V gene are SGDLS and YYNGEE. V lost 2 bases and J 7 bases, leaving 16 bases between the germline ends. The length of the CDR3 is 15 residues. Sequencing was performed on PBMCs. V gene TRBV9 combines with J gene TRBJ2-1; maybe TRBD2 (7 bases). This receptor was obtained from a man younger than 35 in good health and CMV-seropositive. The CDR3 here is CASSVLVGGRNEQFF. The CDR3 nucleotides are TGTGCCAGCAGCGTCCTAGTGGGGGGGCGGAATGAGCAGTTCTTC. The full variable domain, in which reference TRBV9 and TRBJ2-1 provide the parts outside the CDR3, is DSGVTQTPKHLITATGQRVTLRCSPRSGDLSVYWYQQSLDQGLQFLIQYYNGEERAKGNILERFSAQQFPDLHSELNLSSLELGDSALYFCASSVLVGGRNEQFFGPGTRLTVL.